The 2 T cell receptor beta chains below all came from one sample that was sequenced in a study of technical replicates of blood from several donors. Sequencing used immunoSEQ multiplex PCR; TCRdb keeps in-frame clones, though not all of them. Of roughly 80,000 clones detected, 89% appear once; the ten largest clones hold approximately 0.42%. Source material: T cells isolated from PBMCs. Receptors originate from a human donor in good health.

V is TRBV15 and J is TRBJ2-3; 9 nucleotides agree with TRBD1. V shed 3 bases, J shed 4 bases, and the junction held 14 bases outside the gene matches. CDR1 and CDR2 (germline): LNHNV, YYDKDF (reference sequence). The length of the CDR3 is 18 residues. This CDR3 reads CATSRLEVRTGAADTQYF. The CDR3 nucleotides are TGTGCCACCAGCAGGCTAGAGGTTCGGACAGGGGCCGCAGATACGCAGTATTTT.

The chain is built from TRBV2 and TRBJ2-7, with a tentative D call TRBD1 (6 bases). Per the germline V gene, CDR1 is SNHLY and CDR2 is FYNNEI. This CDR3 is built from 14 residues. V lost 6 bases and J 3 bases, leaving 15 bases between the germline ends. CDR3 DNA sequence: TGTGCCAGCAGGGGTACAGGGTCTCTCTACGAGCAGTACTTC. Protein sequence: CASRGTGSLYEQYF.